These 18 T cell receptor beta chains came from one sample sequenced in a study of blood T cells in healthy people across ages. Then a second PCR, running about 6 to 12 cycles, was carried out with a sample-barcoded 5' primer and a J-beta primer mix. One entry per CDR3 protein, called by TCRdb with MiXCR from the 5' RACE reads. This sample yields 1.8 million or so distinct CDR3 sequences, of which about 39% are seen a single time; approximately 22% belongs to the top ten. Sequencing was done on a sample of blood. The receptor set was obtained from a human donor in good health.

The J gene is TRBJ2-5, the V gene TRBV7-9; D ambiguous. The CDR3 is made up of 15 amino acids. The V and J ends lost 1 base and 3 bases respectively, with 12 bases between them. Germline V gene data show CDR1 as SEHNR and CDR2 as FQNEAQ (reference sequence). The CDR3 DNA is TGTGCCAGCAGCTTAGTTTTCCCTGGGGAAGAGACCCAGTACTTC. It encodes CASSLVFPGEETQYF.

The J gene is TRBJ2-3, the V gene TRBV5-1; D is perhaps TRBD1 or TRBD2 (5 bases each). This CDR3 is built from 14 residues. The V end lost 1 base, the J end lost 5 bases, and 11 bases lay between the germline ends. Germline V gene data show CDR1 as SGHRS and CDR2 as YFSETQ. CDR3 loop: CASSLQGVRDTQYF. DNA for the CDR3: TGCGCCAGCAGCTTGCAGGGAGTGAGAGATACGCAGTATTTT.

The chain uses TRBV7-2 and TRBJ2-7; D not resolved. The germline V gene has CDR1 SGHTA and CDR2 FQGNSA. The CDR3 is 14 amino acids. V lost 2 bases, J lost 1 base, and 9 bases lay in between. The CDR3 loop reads CASSLLFGSYEQYF. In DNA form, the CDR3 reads TGTGCCAGCAGCTTACTATTCGGTTCCTACGAGCAGTACTTC.

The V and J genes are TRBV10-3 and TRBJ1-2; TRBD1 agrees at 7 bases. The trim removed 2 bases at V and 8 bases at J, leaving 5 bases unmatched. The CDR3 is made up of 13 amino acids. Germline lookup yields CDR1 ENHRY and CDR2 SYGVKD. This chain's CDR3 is CAISEDTGAGYTF. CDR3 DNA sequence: TGTGCCATCAGTGAGGATACAGGGGCCGGCTACACCTTC.

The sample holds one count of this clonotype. CDR3 coding DNA: TGTGCCAGCAGCGAGACGGTGGGACAGGAGACTGAAGCTTTCTTT. The encoded protein is CASSETVGQETEAFF. The genes are TRBV9 and TRBJ1-1; 8 bases agree with TRBD1. The germline V gene has CDR1 SGDLS and CDR2 YYNGEE. J gave up 5 bases and V 3 bases, and 9 bases lay outside the gene matches. CDR3 length equals 15 residues.

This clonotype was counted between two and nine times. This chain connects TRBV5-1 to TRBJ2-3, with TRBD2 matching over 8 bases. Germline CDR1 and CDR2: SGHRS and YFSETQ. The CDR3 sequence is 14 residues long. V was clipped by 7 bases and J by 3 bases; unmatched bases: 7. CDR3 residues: CASHSGVWTDTQYF. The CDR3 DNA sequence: TGCGCCAGCCATAGCGGGGTTTGGACAGATACGCAGTATTTT.

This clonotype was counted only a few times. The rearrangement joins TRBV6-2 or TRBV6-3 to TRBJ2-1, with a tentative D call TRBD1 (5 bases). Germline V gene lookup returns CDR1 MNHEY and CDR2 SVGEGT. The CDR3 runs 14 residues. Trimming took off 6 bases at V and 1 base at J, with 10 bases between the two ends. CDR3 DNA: TGTGCCAGCAGGGGGCCAAGTTCCTACAATGAGCAGTTCTTC. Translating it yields CASRGPSSYNEQFF.

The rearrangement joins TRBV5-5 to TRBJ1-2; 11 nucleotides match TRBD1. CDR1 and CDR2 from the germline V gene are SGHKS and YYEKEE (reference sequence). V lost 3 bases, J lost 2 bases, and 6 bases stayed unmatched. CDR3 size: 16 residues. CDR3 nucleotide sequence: TGTGCCAGCAGCTCGGACAGGGGGCCAAGAAACTATGGCTACACCTTC. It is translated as CASSSDRGPRNYGYTF.

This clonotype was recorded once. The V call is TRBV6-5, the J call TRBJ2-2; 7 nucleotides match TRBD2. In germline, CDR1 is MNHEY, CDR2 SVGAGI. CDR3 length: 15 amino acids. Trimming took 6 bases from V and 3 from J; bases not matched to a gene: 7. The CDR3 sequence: CASRKASGYTGELFF. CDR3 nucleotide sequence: TGTGCCAGCAGGAAAGCTAGCGGATACACCGGGGAGCTGTTTTTT.

CDR3 in DNA: TGTGCCAGCTCTGAGGGCACCCGCCTTCAGGATGGCTACACCTTC. Amino acid sequence: CASSEGTRLQDGYTF. The chain is built from TRBV2 and TRBJ1-2; D unresolved. Germline V gene sequence: CDR1 SNHLY, CDR2 FYNNEI. V gave up 8 bases and J gave up 6 bases, with 22 bases separating them. CDR3 length: 15 residues.

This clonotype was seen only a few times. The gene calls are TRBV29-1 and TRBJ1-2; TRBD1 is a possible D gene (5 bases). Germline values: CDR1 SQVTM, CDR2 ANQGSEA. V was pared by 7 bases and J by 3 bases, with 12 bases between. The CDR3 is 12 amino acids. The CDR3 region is CSGVGGDYGYTF. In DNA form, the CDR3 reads TGCAGCGGTGTAGGAGGGGACTATGGCTACACCTTC.

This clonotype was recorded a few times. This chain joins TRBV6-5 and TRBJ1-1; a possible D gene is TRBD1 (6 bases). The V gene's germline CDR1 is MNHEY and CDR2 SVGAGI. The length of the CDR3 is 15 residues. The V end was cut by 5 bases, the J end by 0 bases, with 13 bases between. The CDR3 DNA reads TGTGCCAGCAGTCGCCGCAGGGGATTGAACACTGAAGCTTTCTTT. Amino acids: CASSRRRGLNTEAFF.

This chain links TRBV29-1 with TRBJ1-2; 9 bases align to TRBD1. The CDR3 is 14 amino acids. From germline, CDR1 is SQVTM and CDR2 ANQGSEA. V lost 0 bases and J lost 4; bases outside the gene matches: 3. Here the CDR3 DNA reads TGCAGCGTTGAAGATGGGACAGGGACCTATGGCTACACCTTC. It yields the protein CSVEDGTGTYGYTF.

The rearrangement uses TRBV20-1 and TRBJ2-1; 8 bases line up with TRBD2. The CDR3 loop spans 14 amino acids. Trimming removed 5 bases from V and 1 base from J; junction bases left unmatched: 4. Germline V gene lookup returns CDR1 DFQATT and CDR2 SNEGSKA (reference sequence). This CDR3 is CSAQAGDSYNEQFF. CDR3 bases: TGCAGTGCTCAAGCGGGGGATTCCTACAATGAGCAGTTCTTC.

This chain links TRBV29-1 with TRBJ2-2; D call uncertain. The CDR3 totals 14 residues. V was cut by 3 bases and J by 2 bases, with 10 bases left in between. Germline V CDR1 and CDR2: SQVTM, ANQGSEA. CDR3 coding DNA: TGCAGCGTTGAGACCTCCTTAAACACCGGGGAGCTGTTTTTT. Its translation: CSVETSLNTGELFF.

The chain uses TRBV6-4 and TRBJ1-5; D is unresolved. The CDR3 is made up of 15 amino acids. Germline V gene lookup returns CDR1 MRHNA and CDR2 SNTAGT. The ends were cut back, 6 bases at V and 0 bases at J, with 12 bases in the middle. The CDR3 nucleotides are TGTGCCAGCAGGGTAACACTGAATAGCAATCAGCCCCAGCATTTT. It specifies CASRVTLNSNQPQHF.

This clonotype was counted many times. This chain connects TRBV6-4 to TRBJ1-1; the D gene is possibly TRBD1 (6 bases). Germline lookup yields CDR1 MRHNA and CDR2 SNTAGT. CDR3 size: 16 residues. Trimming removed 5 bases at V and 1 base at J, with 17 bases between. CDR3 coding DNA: TGTGCCAGCAGTCCAGGGGTCGGTTCTGGGAACACTGAAGCTTTCTTT. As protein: CASSPGVGSGNTEAFF.

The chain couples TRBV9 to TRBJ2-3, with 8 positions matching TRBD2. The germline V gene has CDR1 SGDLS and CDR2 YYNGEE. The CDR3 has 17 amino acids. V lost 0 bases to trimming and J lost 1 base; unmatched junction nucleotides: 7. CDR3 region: CASSVAPRGGGTDTQYF. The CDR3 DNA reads TGTGCCAGCAGCGTAGCCCCTCGGGGGGGAGGCACAGATACGCAGTATTTT.